Listed here are 10 T cell receptor beta chains from one sample, sequenced in a study of blood T cell repertoires in COVID-19. Only in-frame clones appear in the TCRdb table, and some are missing; sequencing was by immunoSEQ multiplex PCR. Found here are about 46,000 clones, roughly 86% of them singletons; the top ten hold approximately 16%. Sample: peripheral blood. Every receptor here comes from a man aged 55 to 70 with active or convalescent COVID-19.

This chain joins TRBV25-1 and TRBJ1-6; D unresolved. CDR1 and CDR2 from the germline V gene are MGHDK and SYGVNS. This CDR3 is built from 14 residues. With 6 bases removed from V and 0 bases from J, the gap between germline ends came to 6 bases. The CDR3 loop reads CASRESSYNSPLHF. The CDR3 bases are TGTGCCAGCAGGGAGAGCTCCTATAATTCACCCCTCCACTTT.

This sequence joins TRBV5-1 and TRBJ1-1; D gene ambiguous. Germline loops: CDR1 SGHRS, CDR2 YFSETQ. Trimming took 5 bases from V and 5 from J, leaving 19 bases between them. The CDR3 runs 15 residues. The CDR3 DNA reads TGCGCCAGCAGTGTCGGGCAGAGGGCGGGGACTGAAGCTTTCTTT. It translates to CASSVGQRAGTEAFF.

J is TRBJ1-1 and V is TRBV6-5, with D perhaps matching TRBD1 (6 bases). The germline CDR1 and CDR2 sequences are MNHEY and SVGAGI. Trimming pared 2 bases from V and 1 base from J, leaving 11 bases between. The CDR3 totals 15 residues. In DNA form, the CDR3 reads TGTGCCAGCAGTTACGGAGACAGGCCGAACACTGAAGCTTTCTTT. Translation: CASSYGDRPNTEAFF.

The chain couples TRBV10-3 to TRBJ1-2; perhaps TRBD1 as D (5 bases). Trimming cost V 2 bases and J 3 bases, with 10 bases left between them. The CDR3 is made up of 14 amino acids. CDR1 is ENHRY, CDR2 SYGVKD, per germline. The CDR3 reads CAISEGGVDYGYTF. The CDR3 DNA sequence: TGTGCCATCAGTGAGGGGGGGGTCGACTATGGCTACACCTTC.

V gene TRBV7-3 combines with J gene TRBJ1-1; 9 nucleotides line up with TRBD1. With 2 bases clipped from V and 4 bases from J, the junction kept 2 bases outside the gene matches. The V gene's germline CDR1 is SGHTA and CDR2 FQGTGA. The CDR3 length is 14 residues. CDR3 nucleotide sequence: TGTGCCAGCAGCTTAGGACAGGGGATCACTGAAGCTTTCTTT. Protein product: CASSLGQGITEAFF.

This clone occurred a few times. The rearrangement joins TRBV24-1 to TRBJ1-5, with D tentatively TRBD1 (5 bases). CDR1 and CDR2 from the germline V gene are KGHDR and SFDVKD. The CDR3 loop spans 16 amino acids. Deletions cut 1 base from V and 7 bases from J, with 16 bases between. The CDR3 region is CATSDFGRAKGQPQHF. In nucleotides, the CDR3 is TGTGCCACCAGTGATTTTGGCAGGGCAAAAGGGCAGCCCCAGCATTTT.

The chain carries TRBV23-1 and TRBJ1-6; D unresolved. TRBV23-1 is classed as an ORF, of uncertain function. This CDR3 spans 17 amino acids. Between the trimmed V and J ends, which lost 4 bases and 0 bases, there was a span of 13 bases. The CDR3, as DNA: TGCGCCAGCAGTCCGCGGGATTCAAGCTCCTATAATTCACCCCTCCACTTT. Amino acid sequence: CASSPRDSSSYNSPLHF.

The chain has TRBV7-8 and TRBJ1-2; unclear D gene. The germline gives CDR1 SGHVS, CDR2 FQNEAQ. V lost 5 bases to trimming and J lost 2 bases, with 9 bases between them. The CDR3 covers 13 residues. CDR3 DNA sequence: TGTGCCAGCAGCCCTTCTCGGAACTATGGCTACACCTTC. It yields the protein CASSPSRNYGYTF.

CDR3 in amino acids: CASRGGQGPYEQYF. In nucleotides, the CDR3 is TGTGCCAGCAGGGGGGGACAGGGGCCCTACGAGCAGTACTTC. The gene calls are TRBV25-1 and TRBJ2-7, with TRBD1 matching over 10 bases. V lost 6 bases, J lost 2 bases, and 4 bases stayed unmatched. The CDR3 is 14 amino acids. CDR1 is MGHDK and CDR2 is SYGVNS in the germline V gene.

The chain links TRBV7-9 to TRBJ2-1; 8 nucleotides match TRBD2. Trimming removed 5 bases from V and 0 bases from J; junction bases left unmatched: 6. CDR3 length equals 16 residues. The V gene's germline CDR1 is SEHNR and CDR2 FQNEAQ (reference sequence). CDR3 sequence: CASSPPGTSSYNEQFF. CDR3 coding DNA: TGTGCCAGCAGCCCACCCGGGACTAGCTCCTACAATGAGCAGTTCTTC.